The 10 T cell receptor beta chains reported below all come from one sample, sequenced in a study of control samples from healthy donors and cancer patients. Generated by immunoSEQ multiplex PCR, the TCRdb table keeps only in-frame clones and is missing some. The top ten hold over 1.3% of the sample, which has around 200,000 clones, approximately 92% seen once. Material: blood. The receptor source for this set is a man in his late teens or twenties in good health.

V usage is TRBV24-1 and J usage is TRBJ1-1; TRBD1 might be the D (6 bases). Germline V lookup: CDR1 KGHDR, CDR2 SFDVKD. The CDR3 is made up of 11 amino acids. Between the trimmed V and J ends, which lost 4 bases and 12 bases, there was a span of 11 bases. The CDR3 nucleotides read TGTGCCACCAGTGAGGAACAGGGTTCTTTCTTT. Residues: CATSEEQGSFF.

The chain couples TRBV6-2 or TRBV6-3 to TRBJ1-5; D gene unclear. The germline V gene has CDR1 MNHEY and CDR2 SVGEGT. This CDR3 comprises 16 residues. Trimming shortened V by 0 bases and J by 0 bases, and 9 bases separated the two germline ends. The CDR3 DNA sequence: TGTGCCAGCAGTTACTCCCGATTTTATAGCAATCAGCCCCAGCATTTT. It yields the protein CASSYSRFYSNQPQHF.

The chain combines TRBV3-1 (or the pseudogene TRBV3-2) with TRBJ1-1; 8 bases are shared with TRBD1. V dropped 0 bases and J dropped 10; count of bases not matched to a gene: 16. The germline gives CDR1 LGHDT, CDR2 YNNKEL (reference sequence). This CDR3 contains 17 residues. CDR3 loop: CASSQDNRGFYGVGAFF. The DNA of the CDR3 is TGTGCCAGCAGCCAAGACAACAGGGGGTTCTACGGGGTTGGAGCTTTCTTT.

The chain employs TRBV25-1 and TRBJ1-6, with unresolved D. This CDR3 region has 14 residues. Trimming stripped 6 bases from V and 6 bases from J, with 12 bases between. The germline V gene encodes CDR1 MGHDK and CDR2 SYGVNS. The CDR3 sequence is CASRQQSTNSPLHF. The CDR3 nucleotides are TGTGCCAGCAGACAACAGTCAACTAATTCACCCCTCCACTTT.

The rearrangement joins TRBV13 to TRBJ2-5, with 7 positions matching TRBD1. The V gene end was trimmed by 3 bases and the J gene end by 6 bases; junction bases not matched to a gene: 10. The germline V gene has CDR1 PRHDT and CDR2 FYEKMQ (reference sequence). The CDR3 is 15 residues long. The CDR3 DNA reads TGTGCCAGCAGCTTCTCCAGACAGGGTCGAAAGACCCAGTACTTC. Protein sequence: CASSFSRQGRKTQYF.

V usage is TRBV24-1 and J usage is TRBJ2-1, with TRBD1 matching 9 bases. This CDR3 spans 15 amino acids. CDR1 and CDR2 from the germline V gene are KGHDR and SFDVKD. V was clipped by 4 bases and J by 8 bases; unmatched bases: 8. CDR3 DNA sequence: TGTGCCACCAGTGAGATGGACAGGGGAAAGGATGAGCAGTTCTTC. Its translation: CATSEMDRGKDEQFF.

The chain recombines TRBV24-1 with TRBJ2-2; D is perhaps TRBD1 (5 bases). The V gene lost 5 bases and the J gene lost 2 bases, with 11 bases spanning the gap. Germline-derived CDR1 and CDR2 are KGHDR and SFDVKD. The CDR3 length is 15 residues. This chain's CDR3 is CATSGETVNTGELFF. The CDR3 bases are TGTGCCACCAGTGGTGAGACAGTAAACACCGGGGAGCTGTTTTTT.

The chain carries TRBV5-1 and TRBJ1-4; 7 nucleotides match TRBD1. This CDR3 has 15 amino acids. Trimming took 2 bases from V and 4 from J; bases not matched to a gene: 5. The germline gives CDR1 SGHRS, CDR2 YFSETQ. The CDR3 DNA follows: TGCGCCAGCAGCTTCTCCGGGACAGTTAATGAAAAACTGTTTTTT. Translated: CASSFSGTVNEKLFF.

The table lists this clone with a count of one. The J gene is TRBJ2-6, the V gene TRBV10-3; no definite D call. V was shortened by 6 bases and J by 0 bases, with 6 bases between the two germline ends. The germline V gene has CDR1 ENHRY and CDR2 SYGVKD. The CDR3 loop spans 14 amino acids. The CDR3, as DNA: TGTGCCATCAGGGAAGACTCTGGGGCCAACGTCCTGACTTTC. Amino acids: CAIREDSGANVLTF.

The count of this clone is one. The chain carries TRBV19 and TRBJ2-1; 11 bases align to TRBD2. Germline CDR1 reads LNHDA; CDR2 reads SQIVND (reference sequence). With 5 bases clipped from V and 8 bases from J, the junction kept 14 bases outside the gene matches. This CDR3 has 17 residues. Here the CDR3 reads CASSLTGTSGGQDEQFF. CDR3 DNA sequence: TGTGCCAGTAGTCTCACCGGGACTAGCGGAGGTCAGGATGAGCAGTTCTTC.